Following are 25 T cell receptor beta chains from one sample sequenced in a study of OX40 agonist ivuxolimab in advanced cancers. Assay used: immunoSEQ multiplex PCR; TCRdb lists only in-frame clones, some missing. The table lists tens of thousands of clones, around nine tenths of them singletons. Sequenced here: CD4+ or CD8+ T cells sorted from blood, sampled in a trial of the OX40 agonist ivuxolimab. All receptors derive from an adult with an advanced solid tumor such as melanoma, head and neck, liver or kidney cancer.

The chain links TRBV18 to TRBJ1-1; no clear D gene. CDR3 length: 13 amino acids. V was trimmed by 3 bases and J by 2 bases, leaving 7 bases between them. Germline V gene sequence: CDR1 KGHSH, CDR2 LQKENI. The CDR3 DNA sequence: TGTGCCAGCTCACCCTCATTAAACACTGAAGCTTTCTTT. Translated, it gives CASSPSLNTEAFF.

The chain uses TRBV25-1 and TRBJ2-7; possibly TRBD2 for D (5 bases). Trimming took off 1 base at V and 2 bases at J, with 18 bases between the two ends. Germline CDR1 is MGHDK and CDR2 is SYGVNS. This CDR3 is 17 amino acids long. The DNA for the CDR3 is TGTGCCAGCAGTGAATTAGGTCGGGGAATTTCGACCTACGAGCAGTACTTC. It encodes CASSELGRGISTYEQYF.

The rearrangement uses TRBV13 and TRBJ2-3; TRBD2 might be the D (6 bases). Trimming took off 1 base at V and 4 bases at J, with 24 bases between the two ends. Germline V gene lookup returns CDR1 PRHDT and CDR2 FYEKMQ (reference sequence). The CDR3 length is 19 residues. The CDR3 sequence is CASSLDQSTLTRPADTQYF. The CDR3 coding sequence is TGTGCCAGCAGCTTAGACCAATCCACCCTGACTAGGCCAGCAGATACGCAGTATTTT.

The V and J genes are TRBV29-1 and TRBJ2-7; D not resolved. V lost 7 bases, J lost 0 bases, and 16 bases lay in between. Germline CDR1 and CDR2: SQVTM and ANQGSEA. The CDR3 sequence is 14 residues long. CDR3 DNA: TGCAGCGGTCGCCGGGCCCCAATCTCCTACGAGCAGTACTTC. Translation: CSGRRAPISYEQYF.

The CDR3 DNA is TGTGCCAGCAGCTATGGGCGGGGCTCTGGGGCCAACGTCCTGACTTTC. This translates into CASSYGRGSGANVLTF. This sequence joins TRBV11-2 and TRBJ2-6; weak D call: TRBD2 (6 bases). Germline values: CDR1 SGHAT, CDR2 FQNNGV. The CDR3 is made up of 16 amino acids. Between the trimmed V and J ends, which lost 4 bases and 0 bases, there was a span of 10 bases.

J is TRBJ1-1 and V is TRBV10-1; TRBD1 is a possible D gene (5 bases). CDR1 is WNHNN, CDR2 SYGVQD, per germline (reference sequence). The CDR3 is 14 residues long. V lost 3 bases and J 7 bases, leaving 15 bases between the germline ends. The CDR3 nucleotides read TGCGCCAGCAGTGATAGACAGCCGGGCGATGAAGCTTTCTTT. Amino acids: CASSDRQPGDEAFF.

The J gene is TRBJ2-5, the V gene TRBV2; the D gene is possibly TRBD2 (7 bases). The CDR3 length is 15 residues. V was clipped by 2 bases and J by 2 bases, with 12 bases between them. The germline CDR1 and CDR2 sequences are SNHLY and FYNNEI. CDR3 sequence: CASSENAGAQETQYF. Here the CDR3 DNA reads TGTGCCAGCAGTGAAAACGCGGGGGCTCAAGAGACCCAGTACTTC.

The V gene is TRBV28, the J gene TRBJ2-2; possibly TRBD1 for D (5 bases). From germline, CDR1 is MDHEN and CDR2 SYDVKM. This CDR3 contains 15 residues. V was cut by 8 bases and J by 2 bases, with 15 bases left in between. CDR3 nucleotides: TGTGCCAGCTTAGGGGCGGACCGAAACACCGGGGAGCTGTTTTTT. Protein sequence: CASLGADRNTGELFF.

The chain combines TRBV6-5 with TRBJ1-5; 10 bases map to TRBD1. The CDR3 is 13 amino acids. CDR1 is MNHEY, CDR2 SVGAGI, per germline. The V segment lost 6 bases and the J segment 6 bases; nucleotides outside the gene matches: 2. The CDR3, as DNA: TGTGCCAGCAGCGACAGGGGGCGTCAGCCCCAGCATTTT. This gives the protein CASSDRGRQPQHF.

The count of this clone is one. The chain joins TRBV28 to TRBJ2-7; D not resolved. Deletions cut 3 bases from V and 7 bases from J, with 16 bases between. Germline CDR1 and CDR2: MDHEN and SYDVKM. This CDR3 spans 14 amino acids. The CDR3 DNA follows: TGTGCCAGCAGTTTGGCGGCGGTGTCGACGGAGCAGTACTTC. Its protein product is CASSLAAVSTEQYF.

This CDR3 reads CAWTLAGGLEQYF. CDR3 coding DNA: TGTGCCTGGACTTTAGCGGGGGGGCTCGAGCAGTACTTC. The gene calls are TRBV30 and TRBJ2-7, with 11 bases identical to TRBD2. With V trimmed by 4 bases and J by 6 bases, 5 bases remained unmatched. CDR1 and CDR2 from the germline V gene are GTSNPN and SVGIG (reference sequence). The CDR3 contains 13 residues.

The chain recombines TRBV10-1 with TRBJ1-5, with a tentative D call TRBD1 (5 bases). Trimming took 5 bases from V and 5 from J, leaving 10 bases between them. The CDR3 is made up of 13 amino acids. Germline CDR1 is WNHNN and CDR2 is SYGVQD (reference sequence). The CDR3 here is CASSIRVHQPQHF. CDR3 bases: TGCGCCAGCAGTATCAGGGTCCATCAGCCCCAGCATTTT.

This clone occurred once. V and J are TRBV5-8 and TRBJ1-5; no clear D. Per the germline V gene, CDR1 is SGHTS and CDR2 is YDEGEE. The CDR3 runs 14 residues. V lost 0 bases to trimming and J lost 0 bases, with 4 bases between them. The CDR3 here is CASSLGHSNQPQHF. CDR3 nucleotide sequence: TGTGCCAGCAGCTTGGGACATAGCAATCAGCCCCAGCATTTT.

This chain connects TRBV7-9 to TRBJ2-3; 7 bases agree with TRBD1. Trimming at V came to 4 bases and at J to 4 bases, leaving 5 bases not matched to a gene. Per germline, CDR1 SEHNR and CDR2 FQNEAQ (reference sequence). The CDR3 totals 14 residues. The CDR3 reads CASSSYQGADTQYF. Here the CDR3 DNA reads TGTGCCAGCAGCTCCTACCAGGGGGCAGATACGCAGTATTTT.

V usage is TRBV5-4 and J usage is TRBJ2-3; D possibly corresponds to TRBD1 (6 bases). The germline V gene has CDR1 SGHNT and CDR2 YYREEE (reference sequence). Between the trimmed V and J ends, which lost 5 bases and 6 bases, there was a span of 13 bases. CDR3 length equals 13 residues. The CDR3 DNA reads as TGTGCCAGCAGTTCAGGGGAGTGGGATACGCAGTATTTT. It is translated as CASSSGEWDTQYF.

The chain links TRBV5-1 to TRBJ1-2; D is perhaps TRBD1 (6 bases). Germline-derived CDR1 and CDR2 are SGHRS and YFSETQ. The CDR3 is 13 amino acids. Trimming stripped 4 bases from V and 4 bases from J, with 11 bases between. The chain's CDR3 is CASSPGAGYGYTF. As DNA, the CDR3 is TGCGCCAGCAGCCCGGGGGCTGGCTATGGCTACACCTTC.

This chain's CDR3 is CASKRDSATDTQYF. Here the CDR3 DNA reads TGTGCCAGCAAGCGGGACAGTGCTACAGATACGCAGTATTTT. The chain uses TRBV6-5 and TRBJ2-3; D could derive from TRBD1 or TRBD2 (7 bases each). The CDR3 length is 14 residues. The V and J ends lost 7 bases and 3 bases respectively, with 14 bases between them. Looked up from germline, CDR1 is MNHEY and CDR2 is SVGAGI.

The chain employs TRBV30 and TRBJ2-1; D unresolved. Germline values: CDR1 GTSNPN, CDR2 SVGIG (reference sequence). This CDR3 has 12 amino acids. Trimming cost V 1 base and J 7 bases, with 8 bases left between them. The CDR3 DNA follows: TGTGCCTGGAGTGCTACGGCAAATGAGCAGTTCTTC. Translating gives CAWSATANEQFF.

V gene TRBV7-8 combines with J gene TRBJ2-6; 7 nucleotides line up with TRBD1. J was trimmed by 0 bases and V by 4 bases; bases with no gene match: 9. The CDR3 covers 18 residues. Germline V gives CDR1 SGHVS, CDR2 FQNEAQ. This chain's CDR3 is CASSSKTGTGSGANVLTF. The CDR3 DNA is TGTGCCAGCAGCTCCAAGACAGGGACCGGCTCTGGGGCCAACGTCCTGACTTTC.

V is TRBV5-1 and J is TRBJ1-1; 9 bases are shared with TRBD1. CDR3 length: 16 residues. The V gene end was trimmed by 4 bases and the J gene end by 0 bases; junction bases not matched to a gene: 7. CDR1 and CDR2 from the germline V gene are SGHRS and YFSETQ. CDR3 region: CASSRTGGFMNTEAFF. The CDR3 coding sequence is TGCGCCAGCAGCAGAACAGGGGGCTTCATGAACACTGAAGCTTTCTTT.

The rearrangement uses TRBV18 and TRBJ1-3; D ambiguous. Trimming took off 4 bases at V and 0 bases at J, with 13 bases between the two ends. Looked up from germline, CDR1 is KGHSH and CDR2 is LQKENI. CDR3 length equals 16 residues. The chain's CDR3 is CASSLDRGYSGNTIYF. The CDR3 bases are TGTGCCAGCTCACTCGACCGGGGTTACTCTGGAAACACCATATATTTT.

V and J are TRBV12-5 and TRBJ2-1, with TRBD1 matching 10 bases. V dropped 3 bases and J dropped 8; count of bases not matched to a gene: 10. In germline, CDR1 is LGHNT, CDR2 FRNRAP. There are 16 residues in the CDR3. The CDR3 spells CASGFGDRGRADEQFF. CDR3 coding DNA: TGTGCTAGTGGTTTCGGTGACAGGGGGCGCGCGGATGAGCAGTTCTTC.

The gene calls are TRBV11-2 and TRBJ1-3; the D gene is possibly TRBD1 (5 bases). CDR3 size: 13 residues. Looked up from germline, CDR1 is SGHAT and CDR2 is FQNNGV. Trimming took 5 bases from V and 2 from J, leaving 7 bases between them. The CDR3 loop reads CASSGTAGNTIYF. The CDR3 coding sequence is TGTGCCAGCAGCGGGACGGCTGGAAACACCATATATTTT.

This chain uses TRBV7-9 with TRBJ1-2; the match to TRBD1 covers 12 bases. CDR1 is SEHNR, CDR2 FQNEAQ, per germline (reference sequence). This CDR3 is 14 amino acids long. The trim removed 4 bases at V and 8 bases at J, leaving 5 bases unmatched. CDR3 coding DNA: TGTGCCAGCAGCTCGGGACAGGGGGCGAGGGGCTACACCTTC. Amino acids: CASSSGQGARGYTF.

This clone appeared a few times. The CDR3 DNA reads TGTGCCAGCTCCAACAGCCGGGGGGGGTCGAAGACCCAGTACTTC. Its protein is CASSNSRGGSKTQYF. J is TRBJ2-5 and V is TRBV18; 8 bases fit TRBD2. CDR1 is KGHSH and CDR2 is LQKENI in the germline V gene. V trimming: 6 bases; J trimming: 6 bases; junction bases outside the gene matches: 12. The CDR3 is made up of 15 amino acids.